Listed here are 2 T cell receptor beta chains from one sample, sequenced in a study of T cell responses to AZD1222 COVID-19 vaccine. Produced via immunoSEQ multiplex PCR; TCRdb's table is partial and in-frame only. In the table there are 85,000 to 110,000 clones, around 92% of which are singletons. The sequencing used peripheral blood, collected on day 0 of AZD1222 vaccination. The origin of the receptors is an adult in good health.

The V gene is TRBV15, the J gene TRBJ2-7, with 10 bases that match TRBD2. The germline V gene encodes CDR1 LNHNV and CDR2 YYDKDF (reference sequence). The junction had 10 bases not matched to a gene; V was cut back by 1 base and J by 4 bases. The CDR3 extends over 17 amino acids. For the CDR3, the DNA is TGTGCCACCAGCAGAGGCCTTGGGACTAGCGTGGGGTACGAGCAGTACTTC. Protein sequence: CATSRGLGTSVGYEQYF.

Turning to this clone: The sample contains more than one DNA sequence encoding this CDR3. V gene TRBV18 combines with J gene TRBJ1-1; D might be TRBD1 (5 bases). The germline V and J ends were trimmed by 2 bases and 5 bases, with 12 bases remaining between them. CDR1 and CDR2 (germline): KGHSH, LQKENI. The CDR3 is 14 residues long. DNA for the CDR3: TGTGCCAGCTCACCAGGGCAGGGTGGTACTGAAGCTTTCTTT. The encoded protein is CASSPGQGGTEAFF.